Shown below are 10 T cell receptor beta chains from a single sample sequenced in a study of blood T cell repertoires in COVID-19. Some clones are missing from TCRdb's copy, which holds only in-frame ones; the method was immunoSEQ multiplex PCR. Here the sample spans fewer than 400,000 clones, around 86% being singletons. Source material: peripheral blood. These receptors all stem from a human donor in a cohort sampled during active COVID-19.

The chain couples TRBV2 to TRBJ2-7; TRBD2 is a possible D gene (5 bases). CDR3 length: 11 residues. CDR1 is SNHLY and CDR2 is FYNNEI in the germline V gene. V was cut by 8 bases and J by 1 base, with 6 bases left in between. The CDR3 region is CASGSSYEQYF. DNA of the CDR3: TGTGCCAGCGGGAGTTCCTACGAGCAGTACTTC.

The chain joins TRBV13 to TRBJ1-4; D perhaps matches TRBD1 (6 bases). This CDR3 has 16 amino acids. Germline-derived CDR1 and CDR2 are PRHDT and FYEKMQ (reference sequence). V was pared by 3 bases and J by 2 bases, with 13 bases between. CDR3 sequence: CASSFQGQSTNEKLFF. The CDR3 nucleotides read TGTGCCAGCAGCTTTCAGGGGCAGTCGACTAATGAAAAACTGTTTTTT. The full variable domain, rest sourced from reference TRBV13 and TRBJ1-4, is AAGVIQSPRHLIKEKRETATLKCYPIPRHDTVYWYQQGPGQDPQFLISFYEKMQSDKGSIPDRFSAQQFSDYHSELNMSSLELGDSALYFCASSFQGQSTNEKLFFGSGTQLSVL.

This chain connects TRBV30 to TRBJ1-3, with D uncertain. Germline assignment: CDR1 GTSNPN and CDR2 SVGIG (reference sequence). V lost 2 bases and J lost 4, with 6 bases in between. The CDR3 is 12 amino acids. Written as DNA, the CDR3 is TGTGCCTGGAGTCGAGGGGGAAACACCATATATTTT. This translates into CAWSRGGNTIYF. Based on the CDR3 plus reference TRBV30 and TRBJ1-3, the full variable domain is SQTIHQWPATLVQPVGSPLSLECTVEGTSNPNLYWYRQAAGRGLQLLFYSVGIGQISSEVPQNLSASRPQDRQFILSSKKLLLSDSGFYLCAWSRGGNTIYFGEGSWLTVV.

This chain joins TRBV21-1 and TRBJ1-4; TRBD1 is the table's D call, not checked against the DNA. TRBV21-1 is assigned pseudogene status. The length of the CDR3 is 15 residues. CDR3 in amino acids: CASSKEQGVNEKLFF. As DNA, the CDR3 is TGTGCCAGCAGCAAAGAACAGGGCGTTAATGAAAAACTGTTTTTT.

The chain recombines TRBV12-5 with TRBJ2-5; 8 nucleotides match TRBD2. Germline lookup yields CDR1 LGHNT and CDR2 FRNRAP. The CDR3 spans 16 residues. Trimming cost V 0 bases and J 6 bases; bases outside gene matches: 9. DNA for the CDR3: TGTGCTAGTGGTTTGGTACTTGCGGGGGGACGGAAGACCCAGTACTTC. It encodes CASGLVLAGGRKTQYF. Variable domain in full (rest from reference TRBV12-5 and TRBJ2-5): DARVTQTPRHKVTEMGQEVTMRCQPILGHNTVFWYRQTMMQGLELLAYFRNRAPLDDSGMPKDRFSAEMPDATLATLKIQPSEPRDSAVYFCASGLVLAGGRKTQYFGPGTRLLVL.

The V gene is TRBV7-2, the J gene TRBJ1-2; 7 nucleotides line up with TRBD1. J gave up 2 bases and V 0 bases, and 6 bases lay outside the gene matches. CDR1 is SGHTA and CDR2 is FQGNSA in the germline V gene. The CDR3 sequence is 16 residues long. CDR3 coding DNA: TGTGCCAGCAGCTTAGCAGAGACAGGGAGGAACTATGGCTACACCTTC. Amino acids: CASSLAETGRNYGYTF.

The chain combines TRBV24-1 with TRBJ2-5; 11 nucleotides align to TRBD1. With 5 bases clipped from V and 5 bases from J, the junction kept 6 bases outside the gene matches. The CDR3 length is 15 residues. CDR1 and CDR2 (germline): KGHDR, SFDVKD. CDR3 sequence reads: CATSGRDRGMETQYF. The CDR3 region has the DNA TGTGCCACCAGTGGCCGGGACAGGGGGATGGAGACCCAGTACTTC.

V and J are TRBV9 and TRBJ1-3; D is unresolved. CDR3 length: 15 residues. In germline, CDR1 is SGDLS, CDR2 YYNGEE. V was trimmed by 3 bases and J by 1 base, leaving 11 bases between them. The CDR3 is CASSAMRGSGNTIYF. For the CDR3, the DNA is TGTGCCAGCAGCGCCATGCGGGGTTCTGGAAACACCATATATTTT.

The chain couples TRBV24-1 to TRBJ2-3; no firm D call. CDR3 length: 12 amino acids. CDR1 is KGHDR, CDR2 SFDVKD, per germline. V lost 1 base and J 4 bases, leaving 2 bases between the germline ends. The CDR3 protein is CATSDFADTQYF. The DNA of the CDR3 is TGTGCCACCAGTGATTTCGCAGATACGCAGTATTTT.

The J gene is TRBJ2-2, the V gene TRBV10-1, with 10 positions matching TRBD1. The V segment lost 1 base and the J segment 7 bases; nucleotides outside the gene matches: 6. This CDR3 contains 16 residues. Germline V CDR1 and CDR2: WNHNN, SYGVQD (reference sequence). This CDR3 reads CASSEWDRGKNGELFF. CDR3 DNA: TGCGCCAGCAGTGAGTGGGACAGGGGAAAGAACGGGGAGCTGTTTTTT.